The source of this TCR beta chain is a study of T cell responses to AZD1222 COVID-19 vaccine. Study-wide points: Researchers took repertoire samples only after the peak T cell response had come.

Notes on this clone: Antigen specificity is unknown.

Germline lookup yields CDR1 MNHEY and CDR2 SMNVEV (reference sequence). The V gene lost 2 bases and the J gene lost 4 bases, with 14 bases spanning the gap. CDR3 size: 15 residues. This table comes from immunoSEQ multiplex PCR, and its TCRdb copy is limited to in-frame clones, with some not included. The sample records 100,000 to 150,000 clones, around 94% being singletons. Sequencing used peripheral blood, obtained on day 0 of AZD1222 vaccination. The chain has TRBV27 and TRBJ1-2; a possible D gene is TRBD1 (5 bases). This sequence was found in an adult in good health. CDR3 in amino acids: CASSLNAGTIYGYTF. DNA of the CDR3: TGTGCCAGCAGTTTAAATGCAGGGACCATCTATGGCTACACCTTC.